This T cell receptor beta chain is from a study of blood T cell repertoires in COVID-19. This clone appeared a few times. TCRdb keeps only in-frame clones here, not all; method: immunoSEQ multiplex PCR. The sample records approximately 470,000 clones, about 85% being singletons. All enrollees were about 18 to 100 years old and from 20 to 30 US areas. Germline V gene sequence: CDR1 SGDLS, CDR2 YYNGEE. This CDR3 spans 13 amino acids. V was clipped by 0 bases and J by 4 bases, with 7 bases between them. This rearrangement joins TRBV9 to TRBJ1-2; the D gene is possibly TRBD1 (6 bases). The sequenced sample was PBMCs or T cells enriched from blood (not recorded which). This TCR derives from a woman aged 18-35 years who had recovered from COVID-19. The CDR3 region is CASSVGGGYGYTF. The CDR3 DNA follows: TGTGCCAGCAGCGTAGGAGGGGGCTATGGCTACACCTTC.